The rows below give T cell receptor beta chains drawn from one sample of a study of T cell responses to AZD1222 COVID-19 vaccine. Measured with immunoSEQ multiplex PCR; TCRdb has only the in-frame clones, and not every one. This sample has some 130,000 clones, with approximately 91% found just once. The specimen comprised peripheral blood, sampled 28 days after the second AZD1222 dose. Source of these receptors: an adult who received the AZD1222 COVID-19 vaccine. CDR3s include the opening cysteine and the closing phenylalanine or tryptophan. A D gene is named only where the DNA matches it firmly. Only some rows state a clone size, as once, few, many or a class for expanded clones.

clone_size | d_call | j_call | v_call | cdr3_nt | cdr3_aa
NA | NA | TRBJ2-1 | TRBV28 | TGTGCCAGCAGAGGGGAAGTAGCTTACTCCTACAATGAGCAGTTCTTC | CASRGEVAYSYNEQFF
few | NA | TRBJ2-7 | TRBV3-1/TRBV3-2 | TGTGCCAGCAGCCAACCCGGGACCTCTTCCTACGAGCAGTACTTC | CASSQPGTSSYEQYF
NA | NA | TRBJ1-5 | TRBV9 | TGTGCCAGCAGCGGTGGACAGTTCGTGGGTCAGCCCCAGCATTTT | CASSGGQFVGQPQHF
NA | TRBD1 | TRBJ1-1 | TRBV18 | TGTGCCAGCTCACCAGGACAGGAGCCGAACACTGAAGCTTTCTTT | CASSPGQEPNTEAFF
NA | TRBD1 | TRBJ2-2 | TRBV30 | TGTGCCTGGAAGGGACAGGGACTGTCCGGGGAGCTGTTTTTT | CAWKGQGLSGELFF
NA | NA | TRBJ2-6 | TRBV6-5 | TGTGCCAGCAGAGCAAGTCCCTCTGGGGCCAACGTCCTGACTTTC | CASRASPSGANVLTF
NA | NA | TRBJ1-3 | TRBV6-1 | TGTGCCAGCAGTGAAGTGTTGGATAACGGTAAAAATTTT | CASSEVLDNGKNF
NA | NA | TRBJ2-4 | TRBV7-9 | TGTGCCAGCAGCTTCAAACAAGATGACATTCAGTACTTC | CASSFKQDDIQYF
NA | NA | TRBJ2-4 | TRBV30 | TGTGCCTGGAGTATCTCGTCGAACGCGCGAAACATTCAGTACTTC | CAWSISSNARNIQYF
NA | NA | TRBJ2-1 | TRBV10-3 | TGTGCCATCAGTGAGACCGGACAGGAGCAGTTCTTC | CAISETGQEQFF
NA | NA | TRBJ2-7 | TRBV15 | TGTGCCACCAGCAGAGGTGGGCGCAGCTCCTACGAGCAGTACTTC | CATSRGGRSSYEQYF
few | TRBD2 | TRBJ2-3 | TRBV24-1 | TGTGCCACCAGTGGCGCGGGGGAGACAGATACGCAGTATTTT | CATSGAGETDTQYF
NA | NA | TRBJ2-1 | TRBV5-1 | TGCGCCAGCAGCTTGGTAACGAGCTCCTACAATGAGCAGTTCTTC | CASSLVTSSYNEQFF
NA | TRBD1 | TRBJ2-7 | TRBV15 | TGTGCCACCGGCCCTAAAGGGGGCTATCACGAGCAGTACTTC | CATGPKGGYHEQYF
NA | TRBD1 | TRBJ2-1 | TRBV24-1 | TGTGCCACCAGTGAAAGGGGGCATCGGGAGCAGTTCTTC | CATSERGHREQFF
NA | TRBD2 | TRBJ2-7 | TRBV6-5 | TGTGCCAGCAGGATTATAGCGGGGCCCGTTTACGAGCAGTACTTC | CASRIIAGPVYEQYF
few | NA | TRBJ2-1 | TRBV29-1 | TGCAGCGTTGGGGGAATACTTACAGGAACTCGGCTCTCCTACAATGAGCAGTTCTTC | CSVGGILTGTRLSYNEQFF
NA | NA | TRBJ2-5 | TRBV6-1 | TGTGCCAGCAGTGAAGGGGATACAAAGACCCAGTACTTC | CASSEGDTKTQYF
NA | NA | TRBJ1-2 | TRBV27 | TGTGCCAGCAGTTTAAGGGGTGGGGGGACCCACTATGGCTACACCTTC | CASSLRGGGTHYGYTF
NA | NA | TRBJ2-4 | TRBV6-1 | TGTGCCAGCAGTGAAGAGAGGAGACGGCCTAACATTCAGTACTTC | CASSEERRRPNIQYF
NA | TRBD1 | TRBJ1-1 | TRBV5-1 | TGCGCCAGCAGCTTGGGGGGACAGGGGAGCACTGAAGCTTTCTTT | CASSLGGQGSTEAFF
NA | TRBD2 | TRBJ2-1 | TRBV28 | TGTGCCAGCAGTCCCCAGACAGCGGGAGAGTACAATGAGCAGTTCTTC | CASSPQTAGEYNEQFF
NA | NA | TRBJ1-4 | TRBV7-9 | TGTGCCAGCAGCCGCGACCGGGGGAAAAATGAAAAACTGTTTTTT | CASSRDRGKNEKLFF
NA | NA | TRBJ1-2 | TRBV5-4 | TGTGCCAGCAGCTTGGACGGCACCTACTATGGCTACACCTTC | CASSLDGTYYGYTF
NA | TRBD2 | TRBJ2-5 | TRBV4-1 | TGCGCCAGCAGCCAAGGGGGACTAGCGGGATCCCAGACGACCCAGTACTTC | CASSQGGLAGSQTTQYF
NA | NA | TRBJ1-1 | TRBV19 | TGTGCCAGTAGTATACTTTCAGGGAGCCACCCTGAAGCTTTCTTT | CASSILSGSHPEAFF
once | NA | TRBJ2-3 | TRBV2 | TGTGCCAGCAGTGGTCCCGGTTCTAGCACAGATACGCAGTATTTT | CASSGPGSSTDTQYF
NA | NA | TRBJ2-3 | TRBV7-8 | TGTGCCAGCAGCTTAGCTGACACAGATACGCAGTATTTT | CASSLADTDTQYF
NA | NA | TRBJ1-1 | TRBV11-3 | TGTGCCAGCAGCTTAGCCGCAAACACTGAAGCTTTCTTT | CASSLAANTEAFF
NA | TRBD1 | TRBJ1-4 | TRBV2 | TGTGCCAGCAGAGTGACAGGGTACGAAAAACTGTTTTTT | CASRVTGYEKLFF
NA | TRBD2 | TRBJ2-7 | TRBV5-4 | TGTGCCAGCAGCCGCGGACTAGCGGGAAGCGGCGAGCAGTACTTC | CASSRGLAGSGEQYF
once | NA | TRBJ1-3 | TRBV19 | TGTGCCAGCATGGCAGGGGTTGGAAACACCATATATTTT | CASMAGVGNTIYF
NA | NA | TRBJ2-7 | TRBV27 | TGTGCCAGCAGTCCCTGGGACAACTCCTACGAGCAGTACTTC | CASSPWDNSYEQYF
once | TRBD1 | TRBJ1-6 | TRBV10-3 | TGTGCCATCAGCCCCGACAGGGGGCTTGATTCACCCCTCCACTTT | CAISPDRGLDSPLHF
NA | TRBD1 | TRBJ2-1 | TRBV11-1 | TGTGCCAGCAGCCTACTAGAGGGGGACAGGAACAATGAGCAGTTCTTC | CASSLLEGDRNNEQFF
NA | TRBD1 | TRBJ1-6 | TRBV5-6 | TGTGCCAGCAGCTTGGTGACAGGGGGGGATTCACCCCTCCACTTT | CASSLVTGGDSPLHF
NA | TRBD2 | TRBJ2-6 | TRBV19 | TGTGCCAGTAGTATAGCCCTGGGACTAGCGGGAGTCGGTGGGGCCAACGTCCTGACTTTC | CASSIALGLAGVGGANVLTF
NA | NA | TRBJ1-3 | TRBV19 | TGTGCCAGTACGCCGAGCCTCTACTCTGGAAACACCATATATTTT | CASTPSLYSGNTIYF
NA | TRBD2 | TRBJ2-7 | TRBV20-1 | TGCAGTGCTAGCGGGGGGATAGAGCAGTACTTC | CSASGGIEQYF
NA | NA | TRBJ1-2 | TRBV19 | TGTGCCAGTAGCCTCCACCACCAGGTGGTCTACACCTTC | CASSLHHQVVYTF
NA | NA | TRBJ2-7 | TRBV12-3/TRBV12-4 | TGTGCCAGCAGGCCCGACAGGGAGGTCGAGCAGTACTTC | CASRPDREVEQYF
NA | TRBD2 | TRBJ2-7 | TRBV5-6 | TGTGCCAGCAGCTTGGTAGGCGGGAGCTCCTACGAGCAGTACTTC | CASSLVGGSSYEQYF
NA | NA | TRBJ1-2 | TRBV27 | TGTGCCAGCAGTTTAAACAGGGTGTATGGCTACACCTTC | CASSLNRVYGYTF
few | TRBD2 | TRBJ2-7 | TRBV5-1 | TGCGCCAGCAGCTTGGGAGGGACTAGCGGGAGAAGGGAGCAGTACTTC | CASSLGGTSGRREQYF
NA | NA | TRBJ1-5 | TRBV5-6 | TGTGCCAGCAGCTTGATGGTCATATCCCAGCCCCAGCATTTT | CASSLMVISQPQHF
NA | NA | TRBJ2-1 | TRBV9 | TGTGCCAGCAGCGTAGCTTCGGGACGGAAGAATGAGCAGTTCTTC | CASSVASGRKNEQFF
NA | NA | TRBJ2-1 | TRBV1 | TGCACCAGCAGCTTAAACGTTAGCGGGAGTAAGGGCCATGAGCAGTTCTTC | CTSSLNVSGSKGHEQFF
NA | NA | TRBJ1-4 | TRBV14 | TGTGCCAGCAGCCAATTGTCCCAACTCGGTGGAGAAAAACTGTTTTTT | CASSQLSQLGGEKLFF
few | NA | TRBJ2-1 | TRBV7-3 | TGTGCCAGCAGCCGAGAGACCGTCAGTGAGCAGTTCTTC | CASSRETVSEQFF
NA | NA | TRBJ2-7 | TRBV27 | TGTGCCAGCAGTTTAGGATGGGGGACTCCAGTCTACGAGCAGTACTTC | CASSLGWGTPVYEQYF
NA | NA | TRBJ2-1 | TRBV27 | TGTGCCAGCAGTACGGACGTTTACAATGAGCAGTTCTTC | CASSTDVYNEQFF